These T cell receptor beta chains were read from a single sample in a study of blood T cell repertoires in COVID-19. Produced via immunoSEQ multiplex PCR; TCRdb's table is partial and in-frame only. The sample gives approximately 150,000 clones, about 87% of which show up once; approximately 35% is in the top ten. The sequenced sample was peripheral blood. The receptors stem from a man aged 45 to 65 who had recovered from COVID-19. Each CDR3 is given with its conserved first and last residue. The D gene is left open where the match is weak. Size tells how often a clone was seen (once, few, many) or the class of an expanded clone, and some rows leave it out.

j_gene: TRBJ2-1; d_gene: TRBD2; abundance: .; v_gene: TRBV18; CDR3aa: CASSPLVTSGGGNEQFF
j_gene: TRBJ2-1; d_gene: TRBD1; abundance: .; v_gene: TRBV5-6; CDR3aa: CASSPGQGAVEQFF
j_gene: TRBJ2-7; d_gene: .; abundance: .; v_gene: TRBV6-6; CDR3aa: CASSPQGYEQYF
j_gene: TRBJ1-6; d_gene: .; abundance: .; v_gene: TRBV4-2; CDR3aa: CASSQDVMNSPLHF
j_gene: TRBJ1-2; d_gene: .; abundance: once; v_gene: TRBV7-2; CDR3aa: CASSTQGGIYGYTF
j_gene: TRBJ2-7; d_gene: .; abundance: .; v_gene: TRBV6-2/TRBV6-3; CDR3aa: CASSYSSVVFSYEQYF
j_gene: TRBJ2-2; d_gene: .; abundance: .; v_gene: TRBV7-9; CDR3aa: CASSLVLRQGRNTGELFF
j_gene: TRBJ2-7; d_gene: TRBD1; abundance: .; v_gene: TRBV20-1; CDR3aa: CSASGTGGYEQYF
j_gene: TRBJ1-2; d_gene: .; abundance: .; v_gene: TRBV4-1; CDR3aa: CASSPRGSSGYTF
j_gene: TRBJ1-4; d_gene: .; abundance: .; v_gene: TRBV25-1; CDR3aa: CASSDLKTGGEKLFF
j_gene: TRBJ2-1; d_gene: .; abundance: .; v_gene: TRBV7-6; CDR3aa: CASSLEGGARSVSEQFF
j_gene: TRBJ2-7; d_gene: .; abundance: .; v_gene: TRBV7-2; CDR3aa: CASSLNGGGYEQYF
j_gene: TRBJ2-1; d_gene: .; abundance: .; v_gene: TRBV11-2; CDR3aa: CASSLAGYRVPDNEQFF
j_gene: TRBJ2-7; d_gene: TRBD2; abundance: .; v_gene: TRBV5-8; CDR3aa: CASSPMETSVYEQYF
j_gene: TRBJ2-2; d_gene: TRBD1; abundance: .; v_gene: TRBV3-1/TRBV3-2; CDR3aa: CASSPYRGANTGELFF
j_gene: TRBJ1-3; d_gene: TRBD1; abundance: few; v_gene: TRBV27; CDR3aa: CASSLSGRGLGNTIYF
j_gene: TRBJ2-2; d_gene: TRBD1; abundance: .; v_gene: TRBV9; CDR3aa: CASSVPRDSPNTGELFF
j_gene: TRBJ2-7; d_gene: .; abundance: .; v_gene: TRBV5-8; CDR3aa: CASSFGHGYEQYF
j_gene: TRBJ2-7; d_gene: TRBD1; abundance: .; v_gene: TRBV4-2; CDR3aa: CASSQRDSYEQYF
j_gene: TRBJ1-1; d_gene: .; abundance: .; v_gene: TRBV19; CDR3aa: CASSPPGDTEAFF